The subject of this entry is one T cell receptor (beta chain). In the original processing: Nucleated cell number was recorded as an estimate derived from reference gene primer amplification. The data were produced by immunoSEQ multiplex PCR, yet TCRdb's version contains in-frame clones alone and is incomplete. For V, J and clone size, that table is used; D and trimming come from the DNA. The sample lists about 46,000 clones; over 70% were seen once. The data derive from a study of blood T cell repertoires in COVID-19. Across the whole study: Specimens from acute and convalescent COVID-19 originated in the United States, Italy and Spain.

The ends lost 2 bases at V and 9 bases at J; junction bases unmatched: 7. CDR3 length: 14 amino acids. The germline V gene encodes CDR1 SGHTS and CDR2 YDEGEE. The sequenced sample was peripheral blood. The receptor comes from a human donor in a cohort sampled during active COVID-19. The gene calls are TRBV5-8 and TRBJ2-4, with 8 bases identical to TRBD1. CDR3 sequence reads: CASSFRGPAVIQYF. DNA of the CDR3: TGTGCCAGCAGCTTCAGGGGGCCGGCGGTCATTCAGTACTTC.